The rows below give T cell receptor beta chains drawn from one sample of a study of blood T cell repertoires in COVID-19. Data came from immunoSEQ multiplex PCR; TCRdb stores just in-frame clones and leaves some out. The sample consists of 200,000 to 300,000 clones, more than 90% of them appearing once. The specimen sequenced was peripheral blood. These receptor sequences come from a person aged 18-35 years with COVID-19, enrolled during active disease. CDR3s include the opening cysteine and the closing phenylalanine or tryptophan. Each record gives: D gene, CDR3 length, J gene, clone size, V gene, CDR3 protein, CDR3 DNA. D genes are given only for firm matches. Only some rows state a clone size, as once, few, many or a class for expanded clones.

d_gene: TRBD1
len: 14
j_gene: TRBJ2-2
abundance: -
v_gene: TRBV7-3
CDR3aa: CASSARQGPGELFF
CDR3nt: TGTGCCAGCAGCGCCCGACAGGGGCCCGGGGAGCTGTTTTTT

d_gene: TRBD2
len: 15
j_gene: TRBJ2-7
abundance: -
v_gene: TRBV5-1
CDR3aa: CASSPGGSGAYEQYF
CDR3nt: TGCGCCAGCAGCCCCGGGGGGAGCGGAGCCTACGAGCAGTACTTC

d_gene: TRBD1
len: 16
j_gene: TRBJ1-2
abundance: -
v_gene: TRBV28
CDR3aa: CASSLRTGTGKNGYTF
CDR3nt: TGTGCCAGCAGTCTTCGTACCGGGACAGGGAAGAATGGCTACACCTTC

d_gene: TRBD1
len: 14
j_gene: TRBJ2-5
abundance: -
v_gene: TRBV7-2
CDR3aa: CASRPTGGGETQYF
CDR3nt: TGTGCCAGCAGACCCACAGGGGGCGGGGAGACCCAGTACTTC

d_gene: TRBD2
len: 19
j_gene: TRBJ2-1
abundance: -
v_gene: TRBV28
CDR3aa: CASSNPPSGSTPRYNEQFF
CDR3nt: TGTGCCAGCAGTAACCCCCCTAGCGGGAGTACCCCGAGGTACAATGAGCAGTTCTTC

d_gene: TRBD2
len: 13
j_gene: TRBJ2-1
abundance: -
v_gene: TRBV7-6
CDR3aa: CASSEGLANEQFF
CDR3nt: TGTGCCAGCAGCGAGGGACTAGCGAATGAGCAGTTCTTC

d_gene: -
len: 14
j_gene: TRBJ1-4
abundance: -
v_gene: TRBV28
CDR3aa: CASKGPGIWEKLFF
CDR3nt: TGTGCCAGCAAGGGGCCAGGGATTTGGGAAAAACTGTTTTTT

d_gene: -
len: 13
j_gene: TRBJ2-1
abundance: -
v_gene: TRBV29-1
CDR3aa: CSVAITSYNEQFF
CDR3nt: TGCAGCGTTGCTATTACTAGCTACAATGAGCAGTTCTTC

d_gene: -
len: 17
j_gene: TRBJ2-3
abundance: -
v_gene: TRBV27
CDR3aa: CASRSPSRKRSTDTQYF
CDR3nt: TGTGCCAGCAGGAGCCCCTCGAGGAAGCGGTCCACAGATACGCAGTATTTT

d_gene: TRBD2
len: 14
j_gene: TRBJ2-7
abundance: -
v_gene: TRBV7-9
CDR3aa: CASSPWTSSYEQYF
CDR3nt: TGTGCCAGCAGCCCCTGGACTAGCTCCTACGAGCAGTACTTC

d_gene: TRBD1
len: 11
j_gene: TRBJ2-3
abundance: once
v_gene: TRBV7-9
CDR3aa: CASSLGDRAYF
CDR3nt: TGTGCCAGCAGCTTAGGTGACAGGGCCTATTTT

d_gene: TRBD2
len: 15
j_gene: TRBJ2-2
abundance: -
v_gene: TRBV5-1
CDR3aa: CASSNRTSSPGELFF
CDR3nt: TGCGCCAGCAGCAATCGGACTAGCAGTCCCGGGGAGCTGTTTTTT

d_gene: TRBD1
len: 13
j_gene: TRBJ1-1
abundance: -
v_gene: TRBV29-1
CDR3aa: CSVIDRGNTEAFF
CDR3nt: TGCAGCGTTATAGACAGGGGGAACACTGAAGCTTTCTTT

d_gene: -
len: 14
j_gene: TRBJ1-6
abundance: -
v_gene: TRBV2
CDR3aa: CARSVGSQNSPLHF
CDR3nt: TGTGCCAGATCAGTTGGGAGTCAGAATTCACCCCTCCACTTT

d_gene: -
len: 13
j_gene: TRBJ2-3
abundance: -
v_gene: TRBV5-1
CDR3aa: CASSRESTDTQYF
CDR3nt: TGCGCCAGCAGCCGGGAAAGCACAGATACGCAGTATTTT

d_gene: -
len: 16
j_gene: TRBJ1-3
abundance: few
v_gene: TRBV7-9
CDR3aa: CASNLGAQTSGNTIYF
CDR3nt: TGTGCCAGCAACTTAGGGGCACAAACCTCTGGAAACACCATATATTTT

d_gene: -
len: 15
j_gene: TRBJ2-7
abundance: few
v_gene: TRBV5-1
CDR3aa: CASSLDGVLPYEQYF
CDR3nt: TGCGCCAGCAGCTTGGACGGAGTACTGCCCTACGAGCAGTACTTC

d_gene: -
len: 13
j_gene: TRBJ2-3
abundance: once
v_gene: TRBV3-1/TRBV3-2
CDR3aa: CASSQAFADTQYF
CDR3nt: TGTGCCAGCAGCCAAGCTTTCGCAGATACGCAGTATTTT

d_gene: TRBD2
len: 16
j_gene: TRBJ2-1
abundance: -
v_gene: TRBV4-1
CDR3aa: CASSQGVAGAYNEQFF
CDR3nt: TGCGCCAGCAGCCAAGGAGTAGCGGGGGCTTACAATGAGCAGTTCTTC

d_gene: TRBD2
len: 17
j_gene: TRBJ2-7
abundance: -
v_gene: TRBV6-1
CDR3aa: CASSELGGRAKVPGQYF
CDR3nt: TGTGCCAGCAGTGAACTTGGCGGGAGGGCCAAAGTCCCTGGGCAGTACTTC

d_gene: TRBD1
len: 14
j_gene: TRBJ2-3
abundance: -
v_gene: TRBV20-1
CDR3aa: CSASEGTGANTQYF
CDR3nt: TGCAGTGCTAGTGAGGGGACAGGGGCCAATACGCAGTATTTT

d_gene: -
len: 16
j_gene: TRBJ2-2
abundance: -
v_gene: TRBV5-1
CDR3aa: CASSLAQGRFTGELFF
CDR3nt: TGCGCCAGCAGCTTGGCACAGGGAAGATTCACCGGGGAGCTGTTTTTT

d_gene: -
len: 14
j_gene: TRBJ2-7
abundance: -
v_gene: TRBV7-9
CDR3aa: CASSSFGQSYEQYF
CDR3nt: TGTGCCAGCAGCTCCTTCGGACAGTCCTACGAGCAGTACTTC

d_gene: -
len: 16
j_gene: TRBJ1-1
abundance: -
v_gene: TRBV6-1
CDR3aa: CASSVGEGGMDTEAFF
CDR3nt: TGTGCCAGCAGTGTTGGGGAAGGAGGAATGGACACTGAAGCTTTCTTT

d_gene: -
len: 13
j_gene: TRBJ1-2
abundance: once
v_gene: TRBV3-1/TRBV3-2
CDR3aa: CASSPTGSYGYTF
CDR3nt: TGTGCCAGCAGCCCAACAGGGAGTTATGGCTACACCTTC

d_gene: TRBD1
len: 14
j_gene: TRBJ1-2
abundance: -
v_gene: TRBV27
CDR3aa: CASSPPTGLYGYTF
CDR3nt: TGTGCCAGCAGTCCTCCGACAGGGCTCTATGGCTACACCTTC